This T cell receptor (beta chain) was sequenced during a study of T cells in Graves' hyperthyroidism and ophthalmopathy. Findings of the study overall: Expanded thyroid clonotypes (above 0.001) were mostly also found in blood.

The CDR3 loop spans 14 amino acids. The V and J ends lost 4 bases and 5 bases, in that order; junction bases with no gene match: 6. Looked up from germline, CDR1 is SGHVS and CDR2 is FNYEAQ. This clonotype was observed many times. Its antigen is undetermined. What was amplified from RNA transcripts were TCR beta CDR3 regions. First-round RT-PCR with HTBI primers amplified the TCR CDR3 region. TCRdb processed the multiplex PCR reads anew with MiXCR; each CDR3 protein has one entry. Found here are some 270,000 distinct CDR3 sequences, approximately 24% of them singletons; the top ten hold roughly 32%. The study excluded patients with uncontrolled infection, other autoimmune disease, pregnancy or lactation.

Sequences were obtained from blood. The chain has TRBV7-6 and TRBJ2-5, with 8 bases matching TRBD1. The receptor was derived from a woman in her forties with Graves' ophthalmopathy. CDR3 sequence: CASSYDRGGETQYF. CDR3 bases: TGTGCCAGCAGCTATGACAGGGGCGGTGAGACCCAGTACTTC.